This TCR beta chain was sequenced for a study of blood T cell repertoires in COVID-19. The CDR3 sequence is 16 residues long. The germline V gene encodes CDR1 SGDLS and CDR2 YYNGEE. The V segment lost 4 bases and the J segment 5 bases; nucleotides outside the gene matches: 10. In the original workflow: Reference gene primer amplification yielded estimated nucleated cell counts. The protocol was immunoSEQ multiplex PCR, while the TCRdb copy is restricted to in-frame clones and leaves out a portion. That table supplies the V and J calls and clone size; D and trimming were determined from the DNA. The sample shows 120,000 to 150,000 clones, roughly 76% of them seen only once.

The rearrangement uses TRBV9 and TRBJ2-3, with 10 bases matching TRBD2. Sequenced sample: peripheral blood. The source is a human donor with acute or convalescent COVID-19. The donor label of this sample is uncertain. CDR3 DNA sequence: TGTGCCAGCAGCCAACGAGCGGGGGGGTATGTAGATACGCAGTATTTT. It is translated as CASSQRAGGYVDTQYF.